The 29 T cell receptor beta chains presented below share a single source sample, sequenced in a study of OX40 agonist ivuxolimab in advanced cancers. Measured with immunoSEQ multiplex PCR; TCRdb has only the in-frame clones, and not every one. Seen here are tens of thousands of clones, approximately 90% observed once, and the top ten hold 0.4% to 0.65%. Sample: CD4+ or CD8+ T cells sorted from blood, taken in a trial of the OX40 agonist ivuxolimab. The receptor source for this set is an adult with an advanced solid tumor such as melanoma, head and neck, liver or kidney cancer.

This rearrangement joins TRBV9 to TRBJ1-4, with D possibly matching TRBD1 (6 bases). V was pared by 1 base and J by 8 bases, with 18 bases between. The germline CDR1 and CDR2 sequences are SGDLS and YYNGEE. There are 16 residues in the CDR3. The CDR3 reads CASSVTPGGGEEKLFF. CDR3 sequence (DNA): TGTGCCAGCAGCGTAACCCCCGGGGGGGGCGAGGAAAAACTGTTTTTT.

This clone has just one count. Written as DNA, the CDR3 is TGTGCCAGTAGTTTAACCGGGACTAGCGGGGCGAACACCGGGGAGCTGTTTTTT. It yields the protein CASSLTGTSGANTGELFF. The chain links TRBV19 to TRBJ2-2, with 13 positions matching TRBD2. The CDR3 is 18 residues long. V shed 5 bases, J shed 0 bases, and the junction held 6 bases outside the gene matches. CDR1 and CDR2 (germline): LNHDA, SQIVND (reference sequence).

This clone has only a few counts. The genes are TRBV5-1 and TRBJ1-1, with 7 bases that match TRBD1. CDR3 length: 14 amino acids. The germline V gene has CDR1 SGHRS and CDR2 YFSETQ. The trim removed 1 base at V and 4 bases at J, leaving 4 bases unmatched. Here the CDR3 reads CASSLLRGSTEAFF. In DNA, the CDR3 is TGCGCCAGCAGCTTGCTCAGGGGGTCCACTGAAGCTTTCTTT.

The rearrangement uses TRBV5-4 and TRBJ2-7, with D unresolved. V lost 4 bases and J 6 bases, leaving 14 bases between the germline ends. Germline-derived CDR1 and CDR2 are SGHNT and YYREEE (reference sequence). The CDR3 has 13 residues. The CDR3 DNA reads TGTGCCAGCAGCCTGGACCCGACTCGCGAGCAGTACTTC. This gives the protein CASSLDPTREQYF.

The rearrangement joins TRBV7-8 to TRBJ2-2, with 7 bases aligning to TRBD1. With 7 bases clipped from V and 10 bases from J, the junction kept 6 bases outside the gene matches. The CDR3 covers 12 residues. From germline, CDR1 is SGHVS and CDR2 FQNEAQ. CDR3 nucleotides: TGTGCCAGCAACGACAGGGTCGAGGAGCTGTTTTTT. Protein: CASNDRVEELFF.

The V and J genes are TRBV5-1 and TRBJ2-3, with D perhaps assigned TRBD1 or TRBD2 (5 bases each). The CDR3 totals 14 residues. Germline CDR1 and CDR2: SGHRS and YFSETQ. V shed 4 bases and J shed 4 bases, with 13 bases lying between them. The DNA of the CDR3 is TGCGCCAGCAGCAGGGACGGGATGGCAGATACGCAGTATTTT. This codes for CASSRDGMADTQYF.

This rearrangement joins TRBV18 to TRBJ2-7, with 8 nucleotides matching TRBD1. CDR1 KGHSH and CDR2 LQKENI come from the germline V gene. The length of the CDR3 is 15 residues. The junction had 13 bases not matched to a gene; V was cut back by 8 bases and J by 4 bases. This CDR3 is CASSRTGTGDYEQYF. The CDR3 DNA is TGTGCCAGCAGTCGAACCGGGACAGGCGATTACGAGCAGTACTTC. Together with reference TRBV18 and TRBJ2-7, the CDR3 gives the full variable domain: NAGVMQNPRHLVRRRGQEARLRCSPMKGHSHVYWYRQLPEEGLKFMVYLQKENIIDESGMPKERFSAEFPKEGPSILRIQQVVRGDSAAYFCASSRTGTGDYEQYFGPGTRLTVT.

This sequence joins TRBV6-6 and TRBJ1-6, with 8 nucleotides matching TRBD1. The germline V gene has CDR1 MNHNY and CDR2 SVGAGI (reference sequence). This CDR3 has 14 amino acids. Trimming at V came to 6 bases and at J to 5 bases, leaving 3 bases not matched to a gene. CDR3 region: CASRLGQDNSPLHF. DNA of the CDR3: TGTGCCAGCAGGTTGGGACAGGATAATTCACCCCTCCACTTT.

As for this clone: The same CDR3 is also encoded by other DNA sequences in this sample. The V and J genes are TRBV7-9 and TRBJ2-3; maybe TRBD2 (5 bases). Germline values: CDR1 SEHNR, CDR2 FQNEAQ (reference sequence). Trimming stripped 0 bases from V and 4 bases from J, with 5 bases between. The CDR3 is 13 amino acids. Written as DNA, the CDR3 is TGTGCCAGCAGCTTAGCGGGAGCAGATACGCAGTATTTT. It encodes CASSLAGADTQYF.

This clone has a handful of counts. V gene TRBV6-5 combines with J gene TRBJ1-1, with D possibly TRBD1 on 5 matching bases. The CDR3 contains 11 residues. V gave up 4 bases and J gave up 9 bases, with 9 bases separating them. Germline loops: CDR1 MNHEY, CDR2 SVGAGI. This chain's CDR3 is CASSSQGQAFF. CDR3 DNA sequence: TGTGCCAGCAGTTCCCAGGGACAAGCTTTCTTT.

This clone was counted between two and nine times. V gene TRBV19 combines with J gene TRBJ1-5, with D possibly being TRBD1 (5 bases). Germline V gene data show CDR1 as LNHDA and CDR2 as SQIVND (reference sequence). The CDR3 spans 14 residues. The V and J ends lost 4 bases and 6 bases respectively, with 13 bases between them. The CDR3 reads CASSSSGRGQPQHF. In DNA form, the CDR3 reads TGTGCCAGTAGTAGCAGTGGGAGGGGTCAGCCCCAGCATTTT.

The CDR3 is CASKGLGYQETQYF. The CDR3 bases are TGCGCCAGCAAGGGACTAGGGTACCAAGAGACCCAGTACTTC. The rearrangement uses TRBV10-2 and TRBJ2-5, with 8 bases identical to TRBD2. Germline CDR1 and CDR2: WSHSY and SAAADI. With 7 bases clipped from V and 0 bases from J, the junction kept 4 bases outside the gene matches. This CDR3 region has 14 residues.

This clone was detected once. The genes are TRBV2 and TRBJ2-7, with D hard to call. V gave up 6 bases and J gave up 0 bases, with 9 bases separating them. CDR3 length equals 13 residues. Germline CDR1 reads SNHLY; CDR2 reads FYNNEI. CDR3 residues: CASRAALSYEQYF. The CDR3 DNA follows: TGTGCCAGCAGGGCGGCCCTCTCCTACGAGCAGTACTTC.

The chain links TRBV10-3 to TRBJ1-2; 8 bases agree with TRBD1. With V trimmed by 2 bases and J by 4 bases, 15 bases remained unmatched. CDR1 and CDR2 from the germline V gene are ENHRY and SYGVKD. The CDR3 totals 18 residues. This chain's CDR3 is CAISEEGQARRKSYGYTF. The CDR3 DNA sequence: TGTGCCATCAGTGAGGAGGGACAGGCCAGAAGAAAAAGCTATGGCTACACCTTC.

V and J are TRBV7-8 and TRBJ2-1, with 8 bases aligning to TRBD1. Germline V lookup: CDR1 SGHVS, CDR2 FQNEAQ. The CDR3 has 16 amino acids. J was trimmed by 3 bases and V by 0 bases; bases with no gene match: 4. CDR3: CASSLARTGNYNEQFF. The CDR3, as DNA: TGTGCCAGCAGCTTAGCGAGGACAGGGAACTACAATGAGCAGTTCTTC.

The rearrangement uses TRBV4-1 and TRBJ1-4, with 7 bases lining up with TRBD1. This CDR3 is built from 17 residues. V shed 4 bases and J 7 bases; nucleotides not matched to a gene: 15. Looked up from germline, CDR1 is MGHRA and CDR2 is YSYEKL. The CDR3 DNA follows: TGCGCCAGCAGCCCCACTGGGGCAGGGGGAGGGGGTGAAAAACTGTTTTTT. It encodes CASSPTGAGGGGEKLFF.

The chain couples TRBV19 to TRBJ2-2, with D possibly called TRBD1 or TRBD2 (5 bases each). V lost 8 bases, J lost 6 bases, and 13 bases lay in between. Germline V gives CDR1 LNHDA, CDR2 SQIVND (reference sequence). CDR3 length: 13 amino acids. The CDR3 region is CASSGRRAGELFF. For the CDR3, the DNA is TGTGCCAGTTCGGGGCGGCGTGCCGGGGAGCTGTTTTTT.

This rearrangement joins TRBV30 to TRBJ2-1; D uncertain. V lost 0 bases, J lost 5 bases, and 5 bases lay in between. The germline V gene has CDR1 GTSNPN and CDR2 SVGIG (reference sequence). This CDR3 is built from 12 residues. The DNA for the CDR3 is TGTGCCTGGAGTGTTTCCAACAATGAGCAGTTCTTC. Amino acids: CAWSVSNNEQFF.

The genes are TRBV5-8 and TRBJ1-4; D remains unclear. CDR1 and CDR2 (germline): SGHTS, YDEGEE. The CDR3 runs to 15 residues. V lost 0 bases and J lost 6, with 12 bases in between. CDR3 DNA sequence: TGTGCCAGCAGCTTGGGGGTCCGCAGTGATGAAAAACTGTTTTTT. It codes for CASSLGVRSDEKLFF.

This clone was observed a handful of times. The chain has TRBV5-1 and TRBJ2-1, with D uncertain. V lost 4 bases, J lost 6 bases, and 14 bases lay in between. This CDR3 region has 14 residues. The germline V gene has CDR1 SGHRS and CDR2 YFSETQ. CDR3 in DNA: TGCGCCAGCAGCCTTATGACCAGTGTCAATGAGCAGTTCTTC. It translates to CASSLMTSVNEQFF. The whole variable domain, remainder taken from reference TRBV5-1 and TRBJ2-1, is KAGVTQTPRYLIKTRGQQVTLSCSPISGHRSVSWYQQTPGQGLQFLFEYFSETQRNKGNFPGRFSGRQFSNSRSEMNVSTLELGDSALYLCASSLMTSVNEQFFGPGTRLTVL.

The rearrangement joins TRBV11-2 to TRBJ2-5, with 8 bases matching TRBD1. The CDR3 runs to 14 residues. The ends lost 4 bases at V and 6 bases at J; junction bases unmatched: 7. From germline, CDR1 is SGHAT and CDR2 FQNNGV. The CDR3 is CASSWAGGSQTQYF. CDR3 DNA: TGTGCCAGCAGCTGGGCAGGGGGCTCCCAGACCCAGTACTTC.

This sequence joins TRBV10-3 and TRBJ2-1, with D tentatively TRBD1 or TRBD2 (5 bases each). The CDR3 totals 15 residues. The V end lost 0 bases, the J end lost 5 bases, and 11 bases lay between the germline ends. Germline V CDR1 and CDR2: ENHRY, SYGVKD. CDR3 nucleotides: TGTGCCATCAGTGAGTCGTCGAGGGACCACAATGAGCAGTTCTTC. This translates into CAISESSRDHNEQFF.

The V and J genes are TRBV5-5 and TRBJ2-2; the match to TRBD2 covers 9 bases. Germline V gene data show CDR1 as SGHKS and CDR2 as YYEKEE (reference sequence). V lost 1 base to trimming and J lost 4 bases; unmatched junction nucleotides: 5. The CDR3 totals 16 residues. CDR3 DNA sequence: TGTGCCAGCAGCTTGTCTGCGGGAGGGCCCACCGGGGAGCTGTTTTTT. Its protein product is CASSLSAGGPTGELFF.

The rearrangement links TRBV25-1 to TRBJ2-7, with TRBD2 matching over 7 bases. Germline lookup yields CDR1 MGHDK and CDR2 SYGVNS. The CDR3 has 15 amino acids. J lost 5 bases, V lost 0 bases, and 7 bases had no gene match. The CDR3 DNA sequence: TGTGCCAGCAGTGAATACGCGGGAGTAAGCAACGAGCAGTACTTC. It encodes CASSEYAGVSNEQYF.

The CDR3 coding sequence is TGTGCCTGGAGCGTCGAAGATACGCAGTATTTT. It codes for CAWSVEDTQYF. The V call is TRBV30, the J call TRBJ2-3, with D hard to call. Germline V gives CDR1 GTSNPN, CDR2 SVGIG (reference sequence). Trimming pared 3 bases from V and 5 bases from J, leaving 6 bases between. The length of the CDR3 is 11 residues. The full variable domain, with the rest looked up from reference TRBV30 and TRBJ2-3, is SQTIHQWPATLVQPVGSPLSLECTVEGTSNPNLYWYRQAAGRGLQLLFYSVGIGQISSEVPQNLSASRPQDRQFILSSKKLLLSDSGFYLCAWSVEDTQYFGPGTRLTVL.

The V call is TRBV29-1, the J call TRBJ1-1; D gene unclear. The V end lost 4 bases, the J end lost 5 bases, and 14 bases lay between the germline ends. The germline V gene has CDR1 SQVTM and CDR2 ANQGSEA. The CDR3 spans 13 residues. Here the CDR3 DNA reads TGCAGCGTTGGGGCAGGTCGTGGGACTGAAGCTTTCTTT. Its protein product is CSVGAGRGTEAFF.

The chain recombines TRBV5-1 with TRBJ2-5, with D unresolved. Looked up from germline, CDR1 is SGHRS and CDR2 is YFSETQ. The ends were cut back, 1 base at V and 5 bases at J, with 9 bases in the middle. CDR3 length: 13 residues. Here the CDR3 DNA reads TGCGCCAGCAGCTTGCTTGGGCGCGAGACCCAGTACTTC. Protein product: CASSLLGRETQYF.

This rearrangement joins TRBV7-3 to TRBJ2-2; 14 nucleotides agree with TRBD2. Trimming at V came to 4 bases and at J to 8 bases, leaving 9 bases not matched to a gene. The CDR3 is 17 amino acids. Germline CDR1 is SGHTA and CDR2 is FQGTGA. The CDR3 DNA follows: TGTGCCAGCAGCTCGGTTTCGGGACTAGCGGGAGCGGGGGAGCTGTTTTTT. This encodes CASSSVSGLAGAGELFF.

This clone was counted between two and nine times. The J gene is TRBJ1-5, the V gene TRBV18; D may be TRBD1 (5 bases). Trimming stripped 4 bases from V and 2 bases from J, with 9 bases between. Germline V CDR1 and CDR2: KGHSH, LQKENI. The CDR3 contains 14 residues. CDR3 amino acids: CASSLEGGNQPQHF. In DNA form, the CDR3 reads TGTGCCAGCTCACTAGAAGGGGGCAATCAGCCCCAGCATTTT. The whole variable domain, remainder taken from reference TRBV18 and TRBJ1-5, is NAGVMQNPRHLVRRRGQEARLRCSPMKGHSHVYWYRQLPEEGLKFMVYLQKENIIDESGMPKERFSAEFPKEGPSILRIQQVVRGDSAAYFCASSLEGGNQPQHFGDGTRLSIL.